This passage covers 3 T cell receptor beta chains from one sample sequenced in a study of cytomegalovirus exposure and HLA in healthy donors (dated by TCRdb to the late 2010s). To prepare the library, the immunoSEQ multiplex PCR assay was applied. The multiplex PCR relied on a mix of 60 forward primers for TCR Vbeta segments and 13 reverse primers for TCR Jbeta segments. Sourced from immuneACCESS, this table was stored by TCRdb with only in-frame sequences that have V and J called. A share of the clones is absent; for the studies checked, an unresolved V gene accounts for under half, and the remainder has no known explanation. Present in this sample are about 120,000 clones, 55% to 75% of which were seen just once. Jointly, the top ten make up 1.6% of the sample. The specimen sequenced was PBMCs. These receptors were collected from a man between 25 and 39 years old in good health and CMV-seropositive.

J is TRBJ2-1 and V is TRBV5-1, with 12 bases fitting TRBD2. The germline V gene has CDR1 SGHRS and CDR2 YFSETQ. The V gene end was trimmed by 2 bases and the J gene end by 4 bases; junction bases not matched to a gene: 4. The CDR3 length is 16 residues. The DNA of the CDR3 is TGCGCCAGCAGCTTATGGACTAGCGGGGCTTACAATGAGCAGTTCTTC. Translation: CASSLWTSGAYNEQFF.

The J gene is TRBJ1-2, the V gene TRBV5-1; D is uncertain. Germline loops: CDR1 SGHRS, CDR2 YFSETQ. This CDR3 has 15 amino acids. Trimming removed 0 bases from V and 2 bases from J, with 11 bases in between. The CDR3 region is CASSLAPHENYGYTF. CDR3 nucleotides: TGCGCCAGCAGCTTGGCGCCCCATGAGAACTATGGCTACACCTTC.

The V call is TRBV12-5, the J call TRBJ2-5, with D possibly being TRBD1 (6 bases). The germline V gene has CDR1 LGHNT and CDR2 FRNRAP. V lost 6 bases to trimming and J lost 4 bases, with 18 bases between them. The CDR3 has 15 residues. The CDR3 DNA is TGTGCTAGTGGGCCCGCCGGGGACAACCCAGAGACCCAGTACTTC. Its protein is CASGPAGDNPETQYF.